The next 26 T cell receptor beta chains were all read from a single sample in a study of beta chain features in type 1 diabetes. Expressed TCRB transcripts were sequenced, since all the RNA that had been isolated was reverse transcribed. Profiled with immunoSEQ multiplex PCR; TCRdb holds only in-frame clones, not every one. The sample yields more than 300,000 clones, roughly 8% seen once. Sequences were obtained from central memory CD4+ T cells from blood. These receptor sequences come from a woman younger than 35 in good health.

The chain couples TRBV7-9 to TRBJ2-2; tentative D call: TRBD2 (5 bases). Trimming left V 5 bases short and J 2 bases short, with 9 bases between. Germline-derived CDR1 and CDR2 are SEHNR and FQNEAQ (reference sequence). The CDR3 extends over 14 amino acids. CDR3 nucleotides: TGTGCCAGCAGCCCGGGAACTAACACCGGGGAGCTGTTTTTT. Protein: CASSPGTNTGELFF.

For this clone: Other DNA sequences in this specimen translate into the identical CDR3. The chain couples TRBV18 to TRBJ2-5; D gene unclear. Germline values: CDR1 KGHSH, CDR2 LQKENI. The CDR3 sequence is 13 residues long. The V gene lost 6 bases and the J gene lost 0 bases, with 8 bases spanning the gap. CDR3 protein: CASSLQYQETQYF. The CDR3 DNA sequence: TGTGCCAGCTCTCTACAGTACCAAGAGACCCAGTACTTC.

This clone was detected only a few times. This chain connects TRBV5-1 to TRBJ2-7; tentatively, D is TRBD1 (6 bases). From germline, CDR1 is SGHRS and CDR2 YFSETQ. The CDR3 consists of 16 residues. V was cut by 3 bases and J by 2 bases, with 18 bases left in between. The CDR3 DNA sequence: TGCGCCAGCAGCTCATCACTTGGGGCAGGGGCCTACGAGCAGTACTTC. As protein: CASSSSLGAGAYEQYF.

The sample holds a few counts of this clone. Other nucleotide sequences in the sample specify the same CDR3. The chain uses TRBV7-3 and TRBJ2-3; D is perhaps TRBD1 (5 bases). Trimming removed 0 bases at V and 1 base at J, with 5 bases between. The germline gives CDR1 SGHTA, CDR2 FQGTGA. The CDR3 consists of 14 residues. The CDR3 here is CASSLTGGTDTQYF. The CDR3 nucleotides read TGTGCCAGCAGCTTAACAGGGGGCACAGATACGCAGTATTTT.

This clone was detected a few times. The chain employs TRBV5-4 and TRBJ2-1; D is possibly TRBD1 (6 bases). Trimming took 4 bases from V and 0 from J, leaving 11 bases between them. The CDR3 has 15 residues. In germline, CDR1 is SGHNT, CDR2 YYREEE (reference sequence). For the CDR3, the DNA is TGTGCCAGCAGCGGAGGACAGTTCTCCTACAATGAGCAGTTCTTC. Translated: CASSGGQFSYNEQFF. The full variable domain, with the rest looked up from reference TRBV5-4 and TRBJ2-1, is ETGVTQSPTHLIKTRGQQVTLRCSSQSGHNTVSWYQQALGQGPQFIFQYYREEENGRGNFPPRFSGLQFPNYSSELNVNALELDDSALYLCASSGGQFSYNEQFFGPGTRLTVL.

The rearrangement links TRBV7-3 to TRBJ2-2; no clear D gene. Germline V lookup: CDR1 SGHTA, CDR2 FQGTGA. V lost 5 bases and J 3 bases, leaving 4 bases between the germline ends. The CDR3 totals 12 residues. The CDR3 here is CASSDDTGELFF. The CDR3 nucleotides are TGTGCCAGCAGCGATGACACCGGGGAGCTGTTTTTT.

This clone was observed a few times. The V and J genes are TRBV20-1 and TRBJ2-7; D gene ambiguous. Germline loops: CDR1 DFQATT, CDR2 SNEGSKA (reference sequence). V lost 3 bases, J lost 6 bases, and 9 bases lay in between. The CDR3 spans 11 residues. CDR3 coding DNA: TGCAGTGCTAGCTGGGGTTCCGAGCAGTACTTC. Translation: CSASWGSEQYF.

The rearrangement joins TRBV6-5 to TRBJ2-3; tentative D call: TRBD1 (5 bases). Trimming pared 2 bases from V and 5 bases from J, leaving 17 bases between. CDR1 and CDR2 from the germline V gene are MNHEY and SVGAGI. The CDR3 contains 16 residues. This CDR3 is CASSYASRGGGDTQYF. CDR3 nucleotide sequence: TGTGCCAGCAGTTACGCCTCAAGGGGTGGTGGAGATACGCAGTATTTT.

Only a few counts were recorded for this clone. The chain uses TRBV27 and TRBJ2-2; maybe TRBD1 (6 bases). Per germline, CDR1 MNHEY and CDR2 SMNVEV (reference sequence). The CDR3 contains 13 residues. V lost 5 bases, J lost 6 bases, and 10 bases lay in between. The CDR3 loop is CASSLQGAGELFF. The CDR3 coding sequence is TGTGCCAGCAGTCTACAGGGAGCCGGGGAGCTGTTTTTT.

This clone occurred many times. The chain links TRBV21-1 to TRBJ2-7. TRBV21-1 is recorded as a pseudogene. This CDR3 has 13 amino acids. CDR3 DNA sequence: TGTGCCAGGCCCAATCCGGCGAGCTACGAGCAGTACTTC. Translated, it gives CARPNPASYEQYF.

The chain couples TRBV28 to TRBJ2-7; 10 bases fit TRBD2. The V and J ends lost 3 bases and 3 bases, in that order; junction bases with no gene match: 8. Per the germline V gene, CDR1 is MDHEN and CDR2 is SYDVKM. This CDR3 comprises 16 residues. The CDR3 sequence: CASSFPQLAGIYEQYF. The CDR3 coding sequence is TGTGCCAGCAGTTTCCCCCAACTAGCGGGAATCTACGAGCAGTACTTC.

CDR3 DNA sequence: TGTGCCAGCAGCTTGACAGGGAGCGGGTACGAGCAGTACTTC. Its protein product is CASSLTGSGYEQYF. This sequence joins TRBV11-2 and TRBJ2-7; tentative D call: TRBD1 (7 bases). The CDR3 is 14 residues long. The V gene's germline CDR1 is SGHAT and CDR2 FQNNGV. With 3 bases removed from V and 4 bases from J, the gap between germline ends came to 13 bases. The entire variable domain, with the rest obtained from reference TRBV11-2 and TRBJ2-7, is as follows: EAGVAQSPRYKIIEKRQSVAFWCNPISGHATLYWYQQILGQGPKLLIQFQNNGVVDDSQLPKDRFSAERLKGVDSTLKIQPAKLEDSAVYLCASSLTGSGYEQYFGPGTRLTVT.

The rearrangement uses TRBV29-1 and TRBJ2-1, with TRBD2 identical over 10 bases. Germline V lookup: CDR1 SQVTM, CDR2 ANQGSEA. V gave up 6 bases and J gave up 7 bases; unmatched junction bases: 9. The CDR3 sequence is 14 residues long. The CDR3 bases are TGCAGCGTAAAGAAAGCGGGAGGGTCAAATGAGCAGTTCTTC. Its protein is CSVKKAGGSNEQFF.

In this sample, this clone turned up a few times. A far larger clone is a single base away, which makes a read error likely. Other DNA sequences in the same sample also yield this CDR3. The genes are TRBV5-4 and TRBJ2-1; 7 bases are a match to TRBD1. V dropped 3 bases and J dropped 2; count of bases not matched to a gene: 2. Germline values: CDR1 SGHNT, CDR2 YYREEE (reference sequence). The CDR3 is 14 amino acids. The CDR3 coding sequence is TGTGCCAGCAGCTCTGGACAGGCCTACAATGAGCAGTTCTTC. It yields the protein CASSSGQAYNEQFF.

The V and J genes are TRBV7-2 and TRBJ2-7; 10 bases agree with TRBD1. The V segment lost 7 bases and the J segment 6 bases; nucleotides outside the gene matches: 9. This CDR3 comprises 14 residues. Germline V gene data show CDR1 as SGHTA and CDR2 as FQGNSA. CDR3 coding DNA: TGTGCCAGCAACCAGCGGGACAGGGGTGGCGAGCAGTACTTC. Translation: CASNQRDRGGEQYF.

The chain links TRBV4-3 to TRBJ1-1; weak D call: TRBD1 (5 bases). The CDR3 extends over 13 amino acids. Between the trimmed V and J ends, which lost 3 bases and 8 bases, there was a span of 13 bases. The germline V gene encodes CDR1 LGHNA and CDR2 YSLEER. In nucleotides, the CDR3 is TGCGCCAGCAGCCACCAGGCGAGGGGCGAAGCTTTCTTT. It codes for CASSHQARGEAFF.

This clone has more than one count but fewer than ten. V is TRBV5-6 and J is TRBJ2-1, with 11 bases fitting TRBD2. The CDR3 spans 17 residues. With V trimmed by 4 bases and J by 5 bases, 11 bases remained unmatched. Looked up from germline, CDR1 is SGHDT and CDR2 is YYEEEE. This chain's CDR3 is CASSARLGLAENNEQFF. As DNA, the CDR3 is TGTGCCAGCAGCGCCCGCCTGGGACTAGCGGAAAACAATGAGCAGTTCTTC.

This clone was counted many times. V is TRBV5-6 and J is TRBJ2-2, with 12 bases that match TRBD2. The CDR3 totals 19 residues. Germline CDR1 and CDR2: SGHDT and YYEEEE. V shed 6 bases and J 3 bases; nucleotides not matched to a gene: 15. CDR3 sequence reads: CASTSFPSSGRGDTGELFF. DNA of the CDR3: TGTGCCAGCACCAGCTTTCCGTCTAGCGGGAGGGGTGACACCGGGGAGCTGTTTTTT. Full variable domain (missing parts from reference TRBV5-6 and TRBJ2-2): DAGVTQSPTHLIKTRGQQVTLRCSPKSGHDTVSWYQQALGQGPQFIFQYYEEEERQRGNFPDRFSGHQFPNYSSELNVNALLLGDSALYLCASTSFPSSGRGDTGELFFGEGSRLTVL.

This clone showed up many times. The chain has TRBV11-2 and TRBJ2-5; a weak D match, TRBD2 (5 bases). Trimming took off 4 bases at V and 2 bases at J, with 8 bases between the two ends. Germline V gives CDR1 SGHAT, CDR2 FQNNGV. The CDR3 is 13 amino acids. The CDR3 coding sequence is TGTGCCAGCAGCTCCGGACTGCAAGAGACCCAGTACTTC. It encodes CASSSGLQETQYF.

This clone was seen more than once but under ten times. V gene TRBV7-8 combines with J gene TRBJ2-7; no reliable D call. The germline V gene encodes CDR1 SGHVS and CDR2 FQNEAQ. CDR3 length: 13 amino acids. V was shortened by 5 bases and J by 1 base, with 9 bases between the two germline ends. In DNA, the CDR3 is TGTGCCAGCAGCCCCTCCCGGTCCTACGAGCAGTACTTC. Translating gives CASSPSRSYEQYF.

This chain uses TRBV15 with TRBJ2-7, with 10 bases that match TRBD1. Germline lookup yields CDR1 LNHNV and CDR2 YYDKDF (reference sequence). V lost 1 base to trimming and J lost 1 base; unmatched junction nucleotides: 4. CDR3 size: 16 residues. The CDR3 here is CATSRALGQGSYEQYF. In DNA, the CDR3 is TGTGCCACCAGCAGAGCCCTGGGACAGGGGTCCTACGAGCAGTACTTC.

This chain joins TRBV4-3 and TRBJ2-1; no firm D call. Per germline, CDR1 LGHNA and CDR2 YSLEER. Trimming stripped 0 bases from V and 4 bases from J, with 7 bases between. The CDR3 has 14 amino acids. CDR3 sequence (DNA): TGCGCCAGCAGCCAAGAGGCCCAATACAATGAGCAGTTCTTC. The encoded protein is CASSQEAQYNEQFF.

CDR3 loop: CASSLRFGYEQYF. The CDR3 nucleotides are TGCGCCAGCAGCCTCAGGTTTGGCTACGAGCAGTACTTC. This sequence joins TRBV5-1 and TRBJ2-7; D is unclear. The CDR3 loop spans 13 amino acids. Looked up from germline, CDR1 is SGHRS and CDR2 is YFSETQ. The ends were cut back, 4 bases at V and 3 bases at J, with 11 bases in the middle.

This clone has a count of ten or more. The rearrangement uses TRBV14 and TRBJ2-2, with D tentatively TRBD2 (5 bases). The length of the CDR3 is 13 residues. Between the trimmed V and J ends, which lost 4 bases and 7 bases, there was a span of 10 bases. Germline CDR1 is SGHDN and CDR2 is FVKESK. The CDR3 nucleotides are TGTGCCAGCAGCCTTCTAGCAGGCGGGGAGCTGTTTTTT. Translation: CASSLLAGGELFF.

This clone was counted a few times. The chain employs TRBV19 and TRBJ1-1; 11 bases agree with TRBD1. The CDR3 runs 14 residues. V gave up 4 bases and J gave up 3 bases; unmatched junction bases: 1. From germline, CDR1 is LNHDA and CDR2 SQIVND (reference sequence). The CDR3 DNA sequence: TGTGCCAGTAGTACGGGACAGGGGGACACTGAAGCTTTCTTT. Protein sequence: CASSTGQGDTEAFF. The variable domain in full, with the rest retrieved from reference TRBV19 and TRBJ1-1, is DGGITQSPKYLFRKEGQNVTLSCEQNLNHDAMYWYRQDPGQGLRLIYYSQIVNDFQKGDIAEGYSVSREKKESFPLTVTSAQKNPTAFYLCASSTGQGDTEAFFGQGTRLTVV.

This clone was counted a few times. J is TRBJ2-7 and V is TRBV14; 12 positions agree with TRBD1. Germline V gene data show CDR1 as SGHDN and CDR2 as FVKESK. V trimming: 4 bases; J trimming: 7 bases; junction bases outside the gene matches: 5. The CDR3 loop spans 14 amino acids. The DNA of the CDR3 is TGTGCCAGCAGCCCAGGGACAGGGGGCCGTGAGCAGTACTTC. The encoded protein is CASSPGTGGREQYF.